The 8 T cell receptor beta chains presented below share a single source sample, sequenced in a study of CD8 T cells in Susac syndrome. RNA amounts of roughly 0.45 to 1 ug underwent reverse transcription with random hexamers. Each CDR3 protein is one row after TCRdb ran MiXCR on the immunoSEQ multiplex PCR reads. The repertoire has over 300,000 distinct CDR3 sequences, approximately 90% of them found once; the top ten carry roughly 0.064%. The sequencing sample was made of CD4+ T cells from PBMCs. The receptor set was obtained from a human donor with multiple sclerosis.

The rearrangement uses TRBV25-1 and TRBJ1-4; D perhaps matches TRBD1 (5 bases). Germline assignment: CDR1 MGHDK and CDR2 SYGVNS. V was shortened by 5 bases and J by 3 bases, with 10 bases between the two germline ends. CDR3 length: 14 residues. The CDR3 protein is CASSWQGSNEKLFF. The CDR3 DNA sequence: TGTGCCAGCAGTTGGCAGGGATCTAATGAAAAACTGTTTTTT.

Here the CDR3 DNA reads TGCGCCAGCAGCCCGCAAACTAGCGGGAGGAAGGATGAGCAGTTCTTC. It is translated as CASSPQTSGRKDEQFF. The genes are TRBV5-1 and TRBJ2-1; TRBD2 matches at 12 bases. V trimming: 4 bases; J trimming: 8 bases; junction bases outside the gene matches: 10. The CDR3 covers 16 residues. CDR1 is SGHRS, CDR2 YFSETQ, per germline.

The V gene is TRBV23-1, the J gene TRBJ2-7; TRBD1 matches 9 bases. TRBV23-1 is assigned to the ORF class and has an uncertain function. V lost 4 bases, J lost 3 bases, and 13 bases stayed unmatched. The CDR3 is 17 amino acids. CDR3 nucleotide sequence: TGCGCCAGCAGTCCAAGGACAGGGGAGGTCTGGCGCTACGAGCAGTACTTC. Its protein product is CASSPRTGEVWRYEQYF.

The CDR3 DNA sequence: TGTGCCAGCAGCCTTAACGGGGGGGACACTGAAGCTTTCTTT. Amino acids: CASSLNGGDTEAFF. The V call is TRBV7-2, the J call TRBJ1-1, with TRBD1 as a possible D gene (5 bases). V was trimmed by 5 bases and J by 3 bases, leaving 13 bases between them. Germline loops: CDR1 SGHTA, CDR2 FQGNSA. The CDR3 covers 14 residues.

The V call is TRBV20-1, the J call TRBJ2-5; maybe TRBD1 (5 bases). The CDR3 runs 10 residues. Trimming removed 3 bases from V and 7 bases from J, with 6 bases in between. Germline CDR1 is DFQATT and CDR2 is SNEGSKA (reference sequence). The CDR3 loop reads CSASRGTQYF. In DNA form, the CDR3 reads TGCAGTGCTAGTAGGGGGACCCAGTACTTC.

The genes are TRBV12-3 or TRBV12-4 and TRBJ1-1; no firm D call. The CDR3 runs to 12 residues. Trimming removed 6 bases from V and 4 bases from J, with 9 bases in between. The CDR3 sequence: CASRRVGTEAFF. The CDR3, as DNA: TGTGCCAGCAGGAGGGTGGGCACTGAAGCTTTCTTT.

J is TRBJ2-1 and V is TRBV28; 9 positions match TRBD1. The trim removed 5 bases at V and 2 bases at J, leaving 10 bases unmatched. Germline assignment: CDR1 MDHEN and CDR2 SYDVKM. The CDR3 runs to 17 residues. The CDR3 DNA reads TGTGCCAGCAGTCCCCCCTTACAGGGGGCCACCTACAATGAGCAGTTCTTC. Translation gives CASSPPLQGATYNEQFF.

This chain links TRBV12-3 or TRBV12-4 with TRBJ1-1, with 9 nucleotides matching TRBD1. CDR3 length: 15 amino acids. V gave up 6 bases and J gave up 0 bases; unmatched junction bases: 5. CDR3 coding DNA: TGTGCCAGCAGCCTCAACAGGGGGCTGAACACTGAAGCTTTCTTT. Residues: CASSLNRGLNTEAFF.